The 20 T cell receptor beta chains presented below share a single source sample, sequenced in a study of beta chain features in type 1 diabetes. Expressed TCRB transcripts were sequenced because the isolated RNA had all been reverse transcribed beforehand. Data came from immunoSEQ multiplex PCR; TCRdb stores just in-frame clones and leaves some out. The sample yields around 200,000 clones, roughly an eighth seen once. Sequenced sample: central memory CD4+ T cells from blood. The receptors come from a woman between 18 and 30 years old in good health.

This clone was seen only once. This sequence joins TRBV25-1 and TRBJ2-7, with D perhaps matching TRBD1 (6 bases). Looked up from germline, CDR1 is MGHDK and CDR2 is SYGVNS. The length of the CDR3 is 15 residues. With 0 bases removed from V and 7 bases from J, the gap between germline ends came to 16 bases. This CDR3 is CASSEYPRTAQEQYF. The CDR3 DNA follows: TGTGCCAGCAGTGAATACCCCCGGACAGCCCAAGAGCAGTACTTC.

The rearrangement links TRBV7-2 to TRBJ2-5; D might be TRBD2 (5 bases). The V gene lost 0 bases and the J gene lost 4 bases, with 9 bases spanning the gap. Germline CDR1 is SGHTA and CDR2 is FQGNSA. The CDR3 covers 14 residues. The CDR3 spells CASSLAGASETQYF. In DNA form, the CDR3 reads TGTGCCAGCAGCTTAGCGGGAGCATCAGAGACCCAGTACTTC.

This clone has a count of ten or more. V usage is TRBV9 and J usage is TRBJ1-3, with unresolved D. V was pared by 1 base and J by 0 bases, with 8 bases between. The CDR3 length is 15 residues. CDR1 SGDLS and CDR2 YYNGEE come from the germline V gene. The CDR3 protein is CASSVTDTSGNTIYF. As DNA, the CDR3 is TGTGCCAGCAGCGTAACCGACACCTCTGGAAACACCATATATTTT.

In this sample, this clone turned up a few times. The chain recombines TRBV19 with TRBJ2-5; 7 nucleotides agree with TRBD1. Germline assignment: CDR1 LNHDA and CDR2 SQIVND (reference sequence). V was clipped by 4 bases and J by 3 bases; unmatched bases: 8. The CDR3 contains 15 residues. CDR3 coding DNA: TGTGCCAGTAGTAGGACAGGCCGAGGGGAAGAGACCCAGTACTTC. Its protein is CASSRTGRGEETQYF.

The chain uses TRBV11-2 and TRBJ1-1; D is possibly TRBD1 (6 bases). Trimming stripped 4 bases from V and 7 bases from J, with 16 bases between. The CDR3 spans 14 residues. CDR1 and CDR2 from the germline V gene are SGHAT and FQNNGV. For the CDR3, the DNA is TGTGCCAGCAGCTCATACGCGGGGGCAGGTGAAGCTTTCTTT. Protein product: CASSSYAGAGEAFF. Looking up the rest from reference TRBV11-2 and TRBJ1-1 gives the full variable domain: EAGVAQSPRYKIIEKRQSVAFWCNPISGHATLYWYQQILGQGPKLLIQFQNNGVVDDSQLPKDRFSAERLKGVDSTLKIQPAKLEDSAVYLCASSSYAGAGEAFFGQGTRLTVV.

The V gene is TRBV2, the J gene TRBJ2-5; 7 bases line up with TRBD1. CDR1 SNHLY and CDR2 FYNNEI come from the germline V gene. This CDR3 is built from 16 residues. Germline trimming cut 3 bases from V and 0 bases from J; bases unmatched to any gene: 7. The CDR3 reads CASSEIGQANQETQYF. Here the CDR3 DNA reads TGTGCCAGCAGTGAGATCGGACAGGCGAACCAAGAGACCCAGTACTTC.

Many counts were recorded for this clone. The chain combines TRBV5-4 with TRBJ2-1, with TRBD2 identical over 8 bases. V shed 4 bases and J 0 bases; nucleotides not matched to a gene: 6. CDR1 is SGHNT, CDR2 YYREEE, per germline (reference sequence). The CDR3 is 16 residues long. The CDR3 DNA reads TGTGCCAGCAGCCCAAGAAGCGGGAGCTCCTACAATGAGCAGTTCTTC. Its protein product is CASSPRSGSSYNEQFF.

The table lists this clone with a few counts. The V call is TRBV6-5, the J call TRBJ2-1, with D hard to call. Trimming took off 2 bases at V and 0 bases at J, with 5 bases between the two ends. Germline CDR1 reads MNHEY; CDR2 reads SVGAGI. There are 14 residues in the CDR3. CDR3 amino acids: CASSYGRSYNEQFF. The CDR3 DNA is TGTGCCAGCAGTTACGGGCGCTCCTACAATGAGCAGTTCTTC.

This clone was picked up a small number of times. The CDR3 sequence is CASSLITSGYNEQFF. The CDR3 DNA reads TGTGCCAGCAGTTTGATAACTAGCGGTTACAATGAGCAGTTCTTC. The rearrangement uses TRBV28 and TRBJ2-1; 8 bases match TRBD2. The junction had 5 bases not matched to a gene; V was cut back by 3 bases and J by 4 bases. CDR1 is MDHEN, CDR2 SYDVKM, per germline. The CDR3 is 15 residues long.

This clone was found a few times. V and J are TRBV12-5 and TRBJ2-5; possible D gene TRBD1, 6 bases. Germline V lookup: CDR1 LGHNT, CDR2 FRNRAP. This CDR3 is 16 amino acids long. Deletions cut 1 base from V and 2 bases from J, with 14 bases between. The CDR3 region has the DNA TGTGCTAGTGGTTTGGGGCAGGGGCTGGGGCAAGAGACCCAGTACTTC. Translating it yields CASGLGQGLGQETQYF.

The CDR3 reads CASSETGGQVVQYF. The DNA of the CDR3 is TGCGCCAGCAGTGAAACAGGGGGCCAGGTGGTGCAGTACTTC. The rearrangement links TRBV10-1 to TRBJ2-7; 9 bases are a match to TRBD1. This CDR3 is built from 14 residues. The V and J ends lost 3 bases and 9 bases, in that order; junction bases with no gene match: 9. Germline CDR1 reads WNHNN; CDR2 reads SYGVQD (reference sequence).

The V and J genes are TRBV30 and TRBJ2-7, with TRBD2 as a possible D gene (6 bases). Trimming left V 5 bases short and J 7 bases short, with 21 bases between. Germline values: CDR1 GTSNPN, CDR2 SVGIG (reference sequence). CDR3 size: 14 residues. Here the CDR3 DNA reads TGTGCCTGGTCTAGCGACAACCCCTCGCAGGAGCAGTACTTC. Translated, it gives CAWSSDNPSQEQYF.

The table lists this clone with a few counts. CDR3 residues: CASSYDSNEQYF. The CDR3 DNA reads as TGTGCCAGCAGCTACGACAGCAACGAGCAGTACTTC. The J gene is TRBJ2-7, the V gene TRBV5-4; D may be TRBD1 (5 bases). V was trimmed by 3 bases and J by 5 bases, leaving 9 bases between them. The germline gives CDR1 SGHNT, CDR2 YYREEE (reference sequence). This CDR3 comprises 12 residues.

This chain links TRBV7-9 with TRBJ1-2, with D possibly TRBD1 on 5 matching bases. The CDR3 sequence is 15 residues long. V was trimmed by 3 bases and J by 5 bases, leaving 16 bases between them. Germline lookup yields CDR1 SEHNR and CDR2 FQNEAQ (reference sequence). Written as DNA, the CDR3 is TGTGCCAGCAGCTTGAGGGCGGGGCGGGGGTATGGCTACACCTTC. Protein sequence: CASSLRAGRGYGYTF. Using reference TRBV7-9 and TRBJ1-2 for the parts outside the CDR3, the full variable domain is DTGVSQNPRHKITKRGQNVTFRCDPISEHNRLYWYRQTLGQGPEFLTYFQNEAQLEKSRLLSDRFSAERPKGSFSTLEIQRTEQGDSAMYLCASSLRAGRGYGYTFGSGTRLTVV.

The table lists this clone with a few counts. This chain joins TRBV5-6 and TRBJ2-5; a weak D match, TRBD2 (5 bases). The germline V gene encodes CDR1 SGHDT and CDR2 YYEEEE. V was trimmed by 4 bases and J by 3 bases, leaving 13 bases between them. This CDR3 region has 14 residues. CDR3: CASSPLVSKETQYF. CDR3 sequence (DNA): TGTGCCAGCAGCCCACTAGTCTCTAAAGAGACCCAGTACTTC.

The CDR3 loop reads CSSGLALYNEQFF. The CDR3 coding sequence is TGCAGCTCGGGACTAGCGTTATACAATGAGCAGTTCTTC. This rearrangement joins TRBV29-1 to TRBJ2-1; TRBD2 agrees at 10 bases. J lost 4 bases, V lost 8 bases, and 5 bases had no gene match. Germline V gene sequence: CDR1 SQVTM, CDR2 ANQGSEA. This CDR3 spans 13 amino acids.

This rearrangement joins TRBV27 to TRBJ1-5, with D unclear. The germline CDR1 and CDR2 sequences are MNHEY and SMNVEV (reference sequence). The CDR3 runs 14 residues. Trimming left V 4 bases short and J 4 bases short, with 11 bases between. The CDR3 protein is CASSYNSLNQPQHF. The DNA of the CDR3 is TGTGCCAGCAGTTATAACAGCTTGAATCAGCCCCAGCATTTT.

This clone turned up a few times. The chain uses TRBV9 and TRBJ2-5, with D tentatively TRBD2 (6 bases). Germline CDR1 reads SGDLS; CDR2 reads YYNGEE. The CDR3 is made up of 14 amino acids. With 0 bases removed from V and 9 bases from J, the gap between germline ends came to 15 bases. This CDR3 reads CASSVATDWGAQYF. The CDR3 nucleotides read TGTGCCAGCAGCGTAGCTACGGACTGGGGGGCCCAGTACTTC.

The chain carries TRBV28 and TRBJ2-1, with D possibly TRBD2 on 5 matching bases. V lost 3 bases and J lost 2, with 14 bases in between. The CDR3 totals 16 residues. Germline-derived CDR1 and CDR2 are MDHEN and SYDVKM. CDR3 DNA: TGTGCCAGCAGTTTTCTCAGCGGAGCGGCCTACAATGAGCAGTTCTTC. It encodes CASSFLSGAAYNEQFF.

The sample holds a few counts of this clone. The J gene is TRBJ2-2, the V gene TRBV29-1; 11 bases are shared with TRBD2. Germline CDR1 reads SQVTM; CDR2 reads ANQGSEA. The CDR3 runs 15 residues. Germline trimming cut 7 bases from V and 7 bases from J; bases unmatched to any gene: 11. CDR3 region: CSGAGLAGGGGELFF. The CDR3 DNA sequence: TGCAGCGGTGCCGGGCTAGCGGGAGGAGGCGGGGAGCTGTTTTTT.